These T cell receptor beta chains were read from a single sample in a study of CD8 T cells in ankylosing spondylitis. TCRdb reanalysed the 5' RACE reads using MiXCR and keeps one entry per CDR3 protein. The data contain some 840,000 distinct CDR3 sequences, about 11% of them seen just once; the ten biggest clones take up 0.51%. The specimen was blood, either unsorted or a sorted T cell fraction (not recorded which). The receptor set was obtained from a male donor with ankylosing spondylitis. Each CDR3 is given with its conserved first and last residue. The D gene is left open where the match is weak. Clone size is shown for a subset of rows, as once, few, many or a class of expanded clone.

D: TRBD1
size: -
J: TRBJ2-7
V: TRBV19
length: 15
CDR3: CASSILGQGTYEQYF
DNA: TGTGCCAGTAGTATACTCGGACAGGGGACCTACGAGCAGTACTTC

D: -
size: few
J: TRBJ2-5
V: TRBV24-1
length: 11
CDR3: CATRFGETQYF
DNA: TGTGCCACCAGATTCGGAGAGACCCAGTACTTC

D: -
size: -
J: TRBJ2-4
V: TRBV20-1
length: 14
CDR3: CSARVGRGKQKEYF
DNA: TGCAGTGCTAGAGTGGGCAGGGGTAAACAGAAGGAGTACTTC

D: -
size: many
J: TRBJ2-1
V: TRBV5-6
length: 14
CDR3: CASSFTSFDDEQFF
DNA: TGTGCCAGCAGCTTCACGTCCTTCGACGATGAGCAGTTCTTC

D: TRBD2
size: many
J: TRBJ2-3
V: TRBV18
length: 15
CDR3: CASSPSLAGLDTQYF
DNA: TGTGCCAGCTCACCCTCTCTAGCGGGCTTAGATACGCAGTATTTT

D: TRBD2
size: -
J: TRBJ2-3
V: TRBV9
length: 18
CDR3: CASSVGLGLAGVTDTQYF
DNA: TGTGCCAGCAGCGTAGGTCTGGGACTAGCGGGGGTCACAGATACGCAGTATTTT

D: -
size: few
J: TRBJ2-1
V: TRBV6-2/TRBV6-3
length: 14
CDR3: CASSPPSRSNEQFF
DNA: TGTGCCAGCAGTCCTCCCAGCAGGAGCAATGAGCAGTTCTTC

D: -
size: many
J: TRBJ1-1
V: TRBV6-1
length: 13
CDR3: CASSTGRQTEAFF
DNA: TGTGCCAGCAGCACCGGTCGACAGACTGAAGCTTTCTTT

D: -
size: -
J: TRBJ1-2
V: TRBV27
length: 15
CDR3: CASRAKGDVNYGYTF
DNA: TGTGCCAGCAGAGCCAAGGGGGACGTGAACTATGGCTACACCTTC

D: TRBD1
size: -
J: TRBJ2-1
V: TRBV5-1
length: 15
CDR3: CASSWTGSPYNEQFF
DNA: TGCGCCAGCAGCTGGACAGGGAGCCCCTACAATGAGCAGTTCTTC

D: TRBD1
size: -
J: TRBJ2-7
V: TRBV7-8
length: 12
CDR3: CASSMDRDEQYF
DNA: TGTGCCAGCAGCATGGACAGGGACGAGCAGTACTTC

D: -
size: many
J: TRBJ2-1
V: TRBV12-3/TRBV12-4
length: 11
CDR3: CASSLTDEQFF
DNA: TGTGCCAGCAGTTTAACGGATGAGCAGTTCTTC

D: -
size: few
J: TRBJ2-1
V: TRBV27
length: 15
CDR3: CASRLDSSEYNEQFF
DNA: TGTGCCAGCAGACTCGACAGTAGTGAATACAATGAGCAGTTCTTC

D: -
size: few
J: TRBJ1-1
V: TRBV28
length: 11
CDR3: CASSVRDGAFF
DNA: TGTGCCAGCAGTGTCAGGGATGGTGCTTTCTTT

D: -
size: -
J: TRBJ2-7
V: TRBV6-1
length: 15
CDR3: CASSQSGPFFYEQYF
DNA: TGTGCCAGCAGTCAATCGGGACCGTTCTTCTACGAGCAGTACTTC

D: -
size: many
J: TRBJ2-5
V: TRBV12-3/TRBV12-4
length: 12
CDR3: CASSFLQETQYF
DNA: TGTGCCAGCAGTTTTCTTCAAGAGACCCAGTACTTC

D: -
size: few
J: TRBJ1-1
V: TRBV18
length: 14
CDR3: CASSPLPLSTEAFF
DNA: TGTGCCAGCTCACCACTCCCCCTAAGTACTGAAGCTTTCTTT

D: -
size: -
J: TRBJ1-1
V: TRBV4-1
length: 12
CDR3: CASSQAWTEAFF
DNA: TGCGCCAGCAGCCAAGCGTGGACTGAAGCTTTCTTT

D: -
size: -
J: TRBJ2-3
V: TRBV7-3
length: 15
CDR3: CASSLKGVGQYTQYF
DNA: TGTGCCAGCAGCTTAAAAGGCGTCGGCCAATATACGCAGTATTTT

D: -
size: few
J: TRBJ2-7
V: TRBV20-1
length: 11
CDR3: CSATELYEQYF
DNA: TGCAGTGCTACCGAGCTATACGAGCAGTACTTC

D: -
size: few
J: TRBJ2-2
V: TRBV10-3
length: 14
CDR3: CAIKRQVGAGELFF
DNA: TGTGCCATCAAAAGACAGGTGGGGGCCGGGGAGCTGTTTTTT

D: -
size: -
J: TRBJ1-1
V: TRBV30
length: 12
CDR3: CAWSGTHTEAFF
DNA: TGTGCCTGGAGCGGCACCCACACTGAAGCTTTCTTT

D: -
size: -
J: TRBJ1-1
V: TRBV19
length: 13
CDR3: CATRPGAWTEAFF
DNA: TGTGCCACGCGCCCAGGGGCTTGGACTGAAGCTTTCTTT

D: TRBD1
size: few
J: TRBJ2-7
V: TRBV12-3/TRBV12-4
length: 14
CDR3: CASGRRDRTYEQYF
DNA: TGTGCCAGCGGGAGAAGGGACAGAACCTACGAGCAGTACTTC

D: -
size: -
J: TRBJ2-7
V: TRBV5-1
length: 15
CDR3: CASSPNRDWPYEQYF
DNA: TGCGCCAGCAGCCCGAACAGGGATTGGCCTTACGAGCAGTACTTC

D: -
size: few
J: TRBJ1-5
V: TRBV29-1
length: 13
CDR3: CSVGADSNQPQHF
DNA: TGCAGCGTTGGAGCAGATAGCAATCAGCCCCAGCATTTT

D: -
size: many
J: TRBJ2-2
V: TRBV20-1
length: 13
CDR3: CSARDRLLGELFF
DNA: TGCAGTGCTAGAGACCGGTTACTCGGGGAGCTGTTTTTT

D: TRBD2
size: -
J: TRBJ2-1
V: TRBV18
length: 18
CDR3: CASSPRQLTSGIVNEQFF
DNA: TGTGCCAGCTCACCTAGACAGCTGACTAGCGGGATCGTCAATGAGCAGTTCTTC

D: -
size: few
J: TRBJ1-4
V: TRBV5-8
length: 15
CDR3: CASSRDSRHGEKLFF
DNA: TGTGCCAGCAGCAGAGACAGCCGGCATGGTGAAAAACTGTTTTTT

D: -
size: -
J: TRBJ1-5
V: TRBV15
length: 13
CDR3: CATSTGRLEPQHF
DNA: TGTGCCACCAGCACCGGCCGATTGGAGCCCCAGCATTTT

D: -
size: -
J: TRBJ2-1
V: TRBV20-1
length: 15
CDR3: CSARWDSYSYNERFF
DNA: TGCAGTGCTAGATGGGACTCCTACTCCTACAATGAGCGGTTCTTC

D: -
size: -
J: TRBJ1-2
V: TRBV4-2
length: 15
CDR3: CASSQDMGGGYGYTF
DNA: TGTGCCAGCAGCCAAGATATGGGAGGGGGCTATGGCTACACCTTC

D: -
size: -
J: TRBJ1-4
V: TRBV28
length: 12
CDR3: CASSGDKQKLFF
DNA: TGTGCCAGCAGTGGGGACAAGCAAAAACTGTTTTTT

D: -
size: -
J: TRBJ2-1
V: TRBV6-1
length: 13
CDR3: CASRRPGVSEQFF
DNA: TGTGCCAGCAGAAGACCAGGGGTGAGTGAGCAGTTCTTC

D: TRBD1
size: -
J: TRBJ1-2
V: TRBV20-1
length: 12
CDR3: CSASDRGHGYTF
DNA: TGCAGTGCTTCCGACAGGGGGCACGGCTACACCTTC

D: -
size: many
J: TRBJ2-5
V: TRBV20-1
length: 15
CDR3: CSARTPSLEGETQYF
DNA: TGCAGTGCTAGGACCCCGAGTCTAGAGGGGGAGACCCAGTACTTC

D: -
size: -
J: TRBJ1-1
V: TRBV7-3
length: 14
CDR3: CASSPDGSYTEAFF
DNA: TGTGCCAGCAGCCCCGACGGCTCGTACACTGAAGCTTTCTTT

D: TRBD2
size: -
J: TRBJ2-7
V: TRBV28
length: 16
CDR3: CASSLSGPGGSYEQYF
DNA: TGTGCCAGCAGTTTATCGGGCCCGGGGGGTTCCTACGAGCAGTACTTC

D: -
size: many
J: TRBJ2-2
V: TRBV10-3
length: 16
CDR3: CAISQGETGRTGELFF
DNA: TGTGCCATCAGTCAAGGAGAGACAGGGAGGACCGGGGAGCTGTTTTTT

D: -
size: many
J: TRBJ1-5
V: TRBV6-5
length: 17
CDR3: CASSSLTGQFSNQPQHF
DNA: TGTGCCAGCAGTTCCCTCACCGGACAGTTCAGCAATCAGCCCCAGCATTTT

D: TRBD1
size: many
J: TRBJ1-5
V: TRBV5-1
length: 15
CDR3: CASSPGQAGNQPQHF
DNA: TGCGCCAGCAGCCCCGGACAGGCAGGCAATCAGCCCCAGCATTTT

D: -
size: -
J: TRBJ1-1
V: TRBV20-1
length: 12
CDR3: CSAGPGHTEAFF
DNA: TGCAGTGCTGGGCCGGGGCACACTGAAGCTTTCTTT

D: -
size: many
J: TRBJ2-2
V: TRBV20-1
length: 14
CDR3: CSAPSLTRTGELFF
DNA: TGCAGTGCCCCGTCGCTAACCAGGACCGGGGAGCTGTTTTTT

D: -
size: few
J: TRBJ1-2
V: TRBV5-1
length: 13
CDR3: CASGIGANYGYTF
DNA: TGCGCCAGCGGGATTGGGGCTAACTATGGCTACACCTTC